Below are 24 T cell receptor beta chains sequenced from a single sample in a study of CD8 T cells in Susac syndrome. RNA totalling about 0.5 to 1 ug underwent reverse transcription with random hexamers. TCRdb called the immunoSEQ multiplex PCR reads again in MiXCR, with one record for every CDR3 protein. The repertoire includes approximately 49,000 distinct CDR3 sequences, 85% to 95% of them detected once, and 0.75% sits in the top ten. Input material: CD8+ T cells from PBMCs. All receptors come from a human donor with Susac syndrome.

The chain is built from TRBV15 and TRBJ2-7; 9 nucleotides match TRBD1. The CDR3 totals 13 residues. From germline, CDR1 is LNHNV and CDR2 YYDKDF (reference sequence). Trimming took 3 bases from V and 6 from J; bases not matched to a gene: 3. Written as DNA, the CDR3 is TGTGCCACCAGCAGCGGGACAGGGTTCGAGCAGTACTTC. Its translation: CATSSGTGFEQYF.

The chain is built from TRBV4-2 and TRBJ2-7; perhaps TRBD1 as D (6 bases). In germline, CDR1 is LGHNA, CDR2 YNFKEQ. The CDR3 spans 14 residues. Trimming took off 3 bases at V and 3 bases at J, with 12 bases between the two ends. CDR3 sequence (DNA): TGTGCCAGCAGCCACGAAACAGGGAACTACGAGCAGTACTTC. It specifies CASSHETGNYEQYF.

This sequence joins TRBV30 and TRBJ2-7; D is undetermined. V was pared by 4 bases and J by 3 bases, with 10 bases between. This CDR3 has 12 residues. Germline V gives CDR1 GTSNPN, CDR2 SVGIG (reference sequence). CDR3 in amino acids: CAWIGSSYEQYF. CDR3 nucleotides: TGTGCCTGGATTGGCAGCAGCTACGAGCAGTACTTC.

This chain connects TRBV5-1 to TRBJ1-1; unclear D gene. Trimming cost V 7 bases and J 7 bases, with 11 bases left between them. The germline CDR1 and CDR2 sequences are SGHRS and YFSETQ. The CDR3 has 11 residues. The CDR3 nucleotides are TGCGCCAGCGCGATTAATGATGAAGCTTTCTTT. This sequence encodes CASAINDEAFF.

The J gene is TRBJ2-3, the V gene TRBV4-1; the match to TRBD1 covers 7 bases. The CDR3 is 15 residues long. The J segment lost 0 bases and the V segment lost 4 bases, leaving 4 bases of the junction unmatched. In germline, CDR1 is MGHRA, CDR2 YSYEKL. This CDR3 reads CASSLTGESTDTQYF. The CDR3 DNA reads as TGCGCCAGCAGCCTCACAGGGGAAAGCACAGATACGCAGTATTTT.

This chain links TRBV2 with TRBJ2-3; 9 nucleotides align to TRBD1. Germline lookup yields CDR1 SNHLY and CDR2 FYNNEI. The junction had 13 bases not matched to a gene; V was cut back by 6 bases and J by 6 bases. This CDR3 spans 16 amino acids. The CDR3 coding sequence is TGTGCCAGCAGAGAAAGGGACAGGGTATATGGGGATACGCAGTATTTT. It codes for CASRERDRVYGDTQYF.

The chain uses TRBV28 and TRBJ2-3; D is tentatively TRBD1 or TRBD2 (6 bases each). The V end was cut by 9 bases, the J end by 4 bases, with 14 bases between. Per germline, CDR1 MDHEN and CDR2 SYDVKM. This CDR3 contains 13 residues. Here the CDR3 DNA reads TGTGCCAGTTCCAGGGGAGGATCAGATACGCAGTATTTT. Translating it yields CASSRGGSDTQYF.

The rearrangement joins TRBV6-5 to TRBJ1-2; perhaps TRBD1 as D (5 bases). The CDR3 contains 13 residues. Looked up from germline, CDR1 is MNHEY and CDR2 is SVGAGI. Trimming took 5 bases from V and 3 from J, leaving 10 bases between them. The CDR3: CASSARDDYGYTF. Written as DNA, the CDR3 is TGTGCCAGCAGTGCCCGGGACGACTATGGCTACACCTTC.

V is TRBV13 and J is TRBJ1-1; possibly TRBD1 for D (6 bases). Per the germline V gene, CDR1 is PRHDT and CDR2 is FYEKMQ (reference sequence). This CDR3 has 14 amino acids. Trimming stripped 10 bases from V and 3 bases from J, with 18 bases between. The CDR3 sequence is CATGGIRRDTEAFF. Written as DNA, the CDR3 is TGTGCCACCGGGGGCATTCGACGGGACACTGAAGCTTTCTTT.

The gene calls are TRBV7-9 and TRBJ1-2; TRBD1 matches at 9 bases. Germline values: CDR1 SEHNR, CDR2 FQNEAQ (reference sequence). The CDR3 is 13 residues long. V was clipped by 5 bases and J by 2 bases; unmatched bases: 0. The CDR3, as DNA: TGTGCCAGCAGCGGGACAGGGAACTATGGCTACACCTTC. This sequence encodes CASSGTGNYGYTF.

The chain uses TRBV6-5 and TRBJ1-6, with a weak D call TRBD1 (6 bases). CDR3 length: 16 residues. V lost 0 bases and J lost 8, with 14 bases in between. The germline CDR1 and CDR2 sequences are MNHEY and SVGAGI. Here the CDR3 reads CASSYSLGAYDSPLHF. For the CDR3, the DNA is TGTGCCAGCAGTTACTCATTGGGGGCTTATGATTCACCCCTCCACTTT.

The chain links TRBV7-6 to TRBJ1-1; D ambiguous. This CDR3 comprises 16 residues. Trimming left V 5 bases short and J 2 bases short, with 18 bases between. Per the germline V gene, CDR1 is SGHVS and CDR2 is FNYEAQ. CDR3 in amino acids: CASSQPLKEHNTEAFF. CDR3 coding DNA: TGTGCCAGCAGCCAACCCCTTAAGGAGCATAACACTGAAGCTTTCTTT.

This chain's CDR3 is CAWSYNRGKGYTF. The DNA of the CDR3 is TGTGCCTGGAGCTATAACAGGGGGAAAGGCTACACCTTC. The V and J genes are TRBV30 and TRBJ1-2, with 8 bases matching TRBD1. Trimming removed 3 bases from V and 8 bases from J; junction bases left unmatched: 8. This CDR3 contains 13 residues. Per the germline V gene, CDR1 is GTSNPN and CDR2 is SVGIG (reference sequence).

The chain uses TRBV5-1 and TRBJ2-3; the D gene is possibly TRBD1 (6 bases). CDR3 length: 16 amino acids. From germline, CDR1 is SGHRS and CDR2 YFSETQ. V lost 9 bases to trimming and J lost 0 bases, with 20 bases between them. CDR3 amino acids: CATSVGTKLSTDTQYF. Written as DNA, the CDR3 is TGCGCCACCTCGGTTGGGACAAAACTTAGCACAGATACGCAGTATTTT.

This chain links TRBV7-8 with TRBJ1-2; TRBD1 matches 7 bases. Per the germline V gene, CDR1 is SGHVS and CDR2 is FQNEAQ. This CDR3 region has 13 residues. J gave up 2 bases and V 5 bases, and 2 bases lay outside the gene matches. The CDR3: CASSQTGNYGYTF. The CDR3, as DNA: TGTGCCAGCAGCCAGACAGGGAACTATGGCTACACCTTC.

V usage is TRBV12-3 or TRBV12-4 and J usage is TRBJ2-3; 7 nucleotides agree with TRBD2. The CDR3 length is 15 residues. V gave up 4 bases and J gave up 0 bases; unmatched junction bases: 4. The CDR3 DNA sequence: TGTGCCAGCAGTTCCTCGGGACTAAGCACAGATACGCAGTATTTT. This translates into CASSSSGLSTDTQYF.

The genes are TRBV5-1 and TRBJ2-1; D is unclear. V shed 2 bases and J shed 5 bases, with 5 bases lying between them. The CDR3 covers 12 residues. Germline V gene sequence: CDR1 SGHRS, CDR2 YFSETQ. The CDR3: CASSFRHNEQFF. The CDR3, as DNA: TGCGCCAGCAGCTTTAGACACAATGAGCAGTTCTTC.

This clonotype was seen just once. The chain carries TRBV14 and TRBJ1-5; D is uncertain. Trimming stripped 4 bases from V and 0 bases from J, with 16 bases between. The CDR3 contains 17 residues. The germline CDR1 and CDR2 sequences are SGHDN and FVKESK. The CDR3 DNA reads as TGTGCCAGCAGCCGTCGGAAAGCTCCTTATAGCAATCAGCCCCAGCATTTT. This sequence encodes CASSRRKAPYSNQPQHF.

This clonotype occurred once. The chain employs TRBV30 and TRBJ1-4; the D is unclear. The CDR3 spans 13 residues. Germline CDR1 GTSNPN, CDR2 SVGIG (reference sequence). Trimming removed 4 bases from V and 0 bases from J, with 6 bases in between. CDR3 nucleotide sequence: TGTGCCTGGAAAAAAACAACTAATGAAAAACTGTTTTTT. It translates to CAWKKTTNEKLFF.

This chain uses TRBV3-1 with TRBJ2-3; D gene ambiguous. Germline V gene lookup returns CDR1 LGHDT and CDR2 YNNKEL (reference sequence). The CDR3 runs 16 residues. V dropped 1 base and J dropped 4 bases, with 15 bases sitting between them. The CDR3 nucleotides read TGTGCCAGCAGCCAAGGTTTTGGCGACTCGGCAGATACGCAGTATTTT. Amino acid sequence: CASSQGFGDSADTQYF.

CDR3 in amino acids: CASSLAGRNYNEQFF. CDR3 sequence (DNA): TGTGCCAGCAGCCTAGCGGGGAGAAACTACAATGAGCAGTTCTTC. The chain employs TRBV6-6 and TRBJ2-1; TRBD2 matches at 9 bases. V lost 6 bases, J lost 3 bases, and 6 bases stayed unmatched. The germline gives CDR1 MNHNY, CDR2 SVGAGI (reference sequence). CDR3 length: 15 residues.

This chain uses TRBV9 with TRBJ2-1; maybe TRBD1 (6 bases). The CDR3 spans 13 residues. Per the germline V gene, CDR1 is SGDLS and CDR2 is YYNGEE. The ends were cut back, 4 bases at V and 8 bases at J, with 13 bases in the middle. The CDR3 region has the DNA TGTGCCAGCAGCCCTCAGGGGAAGGATGAGCAGTTCTTC. Amino acid sequence: CASSPQGKDEQFF.

The CDR3 nucleotides are TGCAGTGCTAGAGATATGGGACAGGGCACAGATACGCAGTATTTT. Translated, it gives CSARDMGQGTDTQYF. The rearrangement uses TRBV20-1 and TRBJ2-3; TRBD1 aligns across 8 bases. Germline trimming cut 0 bases from V and 1 base from J; bases unmatched to any gene: 3. This CDR3 region has 15 residues. Germline assignment: CDR1 DFQATT and CDR2 SNEGSKA (reference sequence).

The J gene is TRBJ2-7, the V gene TRBV20-1, with a tentative D call TRBD1 (6 bases). CDR1 is DFQATT and CDR2 is SNEGSKA in the germline V gene (reference sequence). The ends were cut back, 0 bases at V and 3 bases at J, with 18 bases in the middle. The CDR3 length is 16 residues. DNA of the CDR3: TGCAGTGCTAGAGATTTTAGGGGGACAATGCTCTACGAGCAGTACTTC. Its translation: CSARDFRGTMLYEQYF.